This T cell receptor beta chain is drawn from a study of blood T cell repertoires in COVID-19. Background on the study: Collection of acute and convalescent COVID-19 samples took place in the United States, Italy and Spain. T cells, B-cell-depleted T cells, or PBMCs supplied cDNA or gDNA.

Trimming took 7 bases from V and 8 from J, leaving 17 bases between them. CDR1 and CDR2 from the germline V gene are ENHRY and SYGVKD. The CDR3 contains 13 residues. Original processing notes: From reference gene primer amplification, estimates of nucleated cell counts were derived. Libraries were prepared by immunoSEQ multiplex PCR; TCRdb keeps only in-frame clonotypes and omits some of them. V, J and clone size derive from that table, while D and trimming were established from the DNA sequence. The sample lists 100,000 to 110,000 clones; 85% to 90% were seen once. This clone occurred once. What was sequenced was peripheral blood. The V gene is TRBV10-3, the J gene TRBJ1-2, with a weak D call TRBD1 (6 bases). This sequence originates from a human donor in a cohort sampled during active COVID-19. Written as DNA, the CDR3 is TGTGCCATCACCTCCGCCGGGGGGCAGGGCTACACCTTC. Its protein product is CAITSAGGQGYTF.